The sequence of this TCR beta chain was determined in a study of T-cell memory formation after mild COVID-19. Using its own MiXCR run on the 5' RACE reads, TCRdb lists one record per CDR3 protein. The sample contains hundreds of thousands of distinct CDR3 sequences, roughly 13% of which appear only once. V was clipped by 5 bases and J by 7 bases, with 24 bases between them. Germline V gene data show CDR1 as SGHRS and CDR2 as YFSETQ. The CDR3 extends over 16 amino acids. Sequencing input: PBMCs or a T cell subset sorted from them (not recorded which). The clonotype comes from a man between 18 and 29 years old who had mild COVID-19 (a few samples of this study predate the infection). Cell type and time point are not known. The chain carries TRBV5-1 and TRBJ1-2; D is perhaps TRBD1 (5 bases). The CDR3 loop is CASRPDPTTATGGYTF. For the CDR3, the DNA is TGCGCCAGCAGACCTGACCCCACGACAGCCACAGGTGGCTACACCTTC. Looking up the rest from reference TRBV5-1 and TRBJ1-2 gives the full variable domain: KAGVTQTPRYLIKTRGQQVTLSCSPISGHRSVSWYQQTPGQGLQFLFEYFSETQRNKGNFPGRFSGRQFSNSRSEMNVSTLELGDSALYLCASRPDPTTATGGYTFGSGTRLTVV.